This T cell receptor (beta chain) was recorded in a study of cytomegalovirus exposure and HLA in healthy donors. The length of the CDR3 is 12 residues. Per the germline V gene, CDR1 is MNHEY and CDR2 is SMNVEV (reference sequence). Trimming stripped 6 bases from V and 6 bases from J, with 12 bases between. This clone was observed once. Its antigen is still unknown. 13 Jbeta primers and 60 Vbeta primers were used for the PCR. The data were produced by immunoSEQ multiplex PCR, yet TCRdb's version contains in-frame clones alone and is incomplete. The table has just over 150,000 clones, roughly 82% seen once. Study results and caveats: Within a later analysis, the majority of CMV-associated TCR beta chains appeared HLA-restricted. V- and J-gene trimming in TCR beta was tied to a missense DCLRE1C variant by an analysis performed later.

The sample taken for sequencing was PBMCs. The chain uses TRBV27 and TRBJ2-7, with a possible D match to TRBD2 (6 bases). This clonotype was obtained from a woman in her fifties or sixties in good health and CMV-seropositive. CDR3 coding DNA: TGTGCCAGCAGCCGCCCCGGGGGCGAGCAGTACTTC. Amino acids: CASSRPGGEQYF.